The rows below give T cell receptor beta chains drawn from one sample of a study of blood T cell repertoires in COVID-19. Profiling relied on immunoSEQ multiplex PCR, and the TCRdb table lists in-frame clones only, not all of them. This table holds 250,000 to 400,000 clones, about 85% found once. Sequencing input: PBMCs or T cells enriched from blood (not recorded which). These TCRs come from a woman aged 25 to 39 who had been exposed to COVID-19. CDR3s include the opening cysteine and the closing phenylalanine or tryptophan. Fields, in order: V gene, D gene, CDR3 length, J gene, clone size, CDR3 protein, CDR3 DNA. The D gene is left open where the match is weak. Clone size, where shown, is once, few, many, or a class for clones that have expanded.

V: TRBV7-3; D: NA; length: 13; J: TRBJ2-7; size: NA; CDR3: CASSLGRNYEQYF; DNA: TGTGCCAGCAGCTTAGGGAGGAACTACGAGCAGTACTTC
V: TRBV27; D: TRBD1; length: 13; J: TRBJ1-6; size: NA; CDR3: CASSPRTGESLHF; DNA: TGTGCCAGCAGTCCGAGGACAGGGGAGTCCCTCCACTTT
V: TRBV30; D: NA; length: 14; J: TRBJ1-6; size: NA; CDR3: CAWTGQSKNSPLHF; DNA: TGTGCCTGGACCGGACAGTCGAAAAATTCACCCCTCCACTTT
V: TRBV19; D: NA; length: 14; J: TRBJ2-7; size: NA; CDR3: CASSMGGGSFEQYF; DNA: TGTGCCAGTAGTATGGGAGGAGGGTCCTTCGAGCAGTACTTC
V: TRBV28; D: NA; length: 15; J: TRBJ2-6; size: NA; CDR3: CASMAPSSGANVLTF; DNA: TGTGCCAGCATGGCACCTTCCTCTGGGGCCAACGTCCTGACTTTC
V: TRBV10-3; D: TRBD2; length: 16; J: TRBJ2-7; size: NA; CDR3: CAISESLAGGPYEQYF; DNA: TGTGCCATCAGTGAGTCCCTAGCGGGGGGCCCCTACGAGCAGTACTTC
V: TRBV19; D: TRBD2; length: 14; J: TRBJ2-3; size: NA; CDR3: CASSYGGNTDTQYF; DNA: TGTGCCAGTAGTTACGGGGGGAACACAGATACGCAGTATTTT
V: TRBV18; D: TRBD1; length: 15; J: TRBJ2-3; size: once; CDR3: CASSRQGDNADTQYF; DNA: TGTGCCAGCTCGCGACAGGGAGATAACGCAGATACGCAGTATTTT
V: TRBV28; D: TRBD2; length: 15; J: TRBJ2-1; size: NA; CDR3: CASRGRGRSYNEQFF; DNA: TGTGCCAGCAGGGGGAGGGGTCGCTCCTACAATGAGCAGTTCTTC
V: TRBV2; D: NA; length: 14; J: TRBJ1-5; size: NA; CDR3: CASKVEGGNQPQHF; DNA: TGTGCCAGCAAGGTAGAGGGGGGCAATCAGCCCCAGCATTTT
V: TRBV6-1; D: NA; length: 16; J: TRBJ2-3; size: NA; CDR3: CASSEGGPTSTDTQYF; DNA: TGTGCCAGCAGTGAAGGCGGCCCGACGAGCACAGATACGCAGTATTTT
V: TRBV29-1; D: NA; length: 11; J: TRBJ1-1; size: NA; CDR3: CSVDVDTEAFF; DNA: TGCAGCGTTGATGTCGACACTGAAGCTTTCTTT
V: TRBV9; D: NA; length: 14; J: TRBJ1-6; size: few; CDR3: CASQPPGQKSPLHF; DNA: TGTGCCAGCCAACCCCCAGGGCAAAAATCACCCCTCCACTTT
V: TRBV7-2; D: NA; length: 14; J: TRBJ1-2; size: few; CDR3: CASSSAGLNYGYTF; DNA: TGTGCCAGCAGCTCTGCAGGTTTAAACTATGGCTACACCTTC
V: TRBV5-1; D: NA; length: 15; J: TRBJ2-1; size: once; CDR3: CASSFFLGLINEQFF; DNA: TGCGCCAGCAGCTTTTTTCTCGGACTAATCAATGAGCAGTTCTTC
V: TRBV24-1; D: NA; length: 13; J: TRBJ1-5; size: NA; CDR3: CATSADLGWPQHF; DNA: TGTGCCACCAGTGCAGACCTGGGCTGGCCCCAGCATTTT
V: TRBV28; D: NA; length: 13; J: TRBJ1-4; size: NA; CDR3: CASSLVRPEKLFF; DNA: TGTGCCAGCAGTTTGGTGAGGCCTGAAAAACTGTTTTTT
V: TRBV10-3; D: NA; length: 16; J: TRBJ1-3; size: NA; CDR3: CAISESGVNSGNTIYF; DNA: TGTGCCATCAGTGAGTCAGGGGTGAACTCTGGAAACACCATATATTTT
V: TRBV9; D: NA; length: 14; J: TRBJ1-2; size: NA; CDR3: CASSAGGSNYGYTF; DNA: TGTGCCAGCAGCGCCGGGGGGTCTAACTATGGCTACACCTTC
V: TRBV7-8; D: NA; length: 13; J: TRBJ1-2; size: NA; CDR3: CASRPRGGHGYTF; DNA: TGTGCCAGCAGGCCCCGGGGGGGACATGGCTACACCTTC
V: TRBV10-3; D: NA; length: 14; J: TRBJ1-1; size: NA; CDR3: CAITKDRLNTEAFF; DNA: TGTGCCATCACCAAAGACAGGCTGAACACTGAAGCTTTCTTT
V: TRBV18; D: TRBD1; length: 15; J: TRBJ2-1; size: NA; CDR3: CASSPGTGHYNEQFF; DNA: TGTGCCAGCTCACCCGGGACAGGGCATTACAATGAGCAGTTCTTC
V: TRBV27; D: NA; length: 12; J: TRBJ2-7; size: NA; CDR3: CASSSQGYEQYF; DNA: TGTGCCAGCAGTTCCCAGGGGTACGAGCAGTACTTC
V: TRBV4-3; D: TRBD2; length: 17; J: TRBJ2-5; size: NA; CDR3: CASSYLSGGAGRETQYF; DNA: TGCGCCAGCAGCTACCTGAGCGGGGGGGCTGGTCGAGAGACCCAGTACTTC
V: TRBV28; D: TRBD2; length: 18; J: TRBJ2-7; size: NA; CDR3: CASSGLAGGPWAPYEQYF; DNA: TGTGCCAGCAGTGGTCTAGCGGGGGGGCCCTGGGCCCCCTACGAGCAGTACTTC
V: TRBV2; D: TRBD2; length: 12; J: TRBJ2-7; size: NA; CDR3: CASRIGGGEQYF; DNA: TGTGCCAGCAGGATAGGCGGGGGGGAGCAGTACTTC
V: TRBV5-4; D: TRBD2; length: 14; J: TRBJ2-7; size: NA; CDR3: CASSPRSGDYEQYF; DNA: TGTGCCAGCAGCCCGAGGAGCGGGGACTACGAGCAGTACTTC
V: TRBV7-8; D: TRBD2; length: 17; J: TRBJ2-1; size: NA; CDR3: CASSLASRGGAYNEQFF; DNA: TGTGCCAGCAGCTTAGCAAGTCGCGGGGGGGCCTACAATGAGCAGTTCTTC
V: TRBV11-2; D: NA; length: 11; J: TRBJ2-3; size: NA; CDR3: CASSPTDTQYF; DNA: TGTGCCAGCAGCCCTACAGATACGCAGTATTTT
V: TRBV27; D: NA; length: 17; J: TRBJ2-5; size: NA; CDR3: CASRYVGGRHGGETQYF; DNA: TGTGCCAGCCGATACGTCGGGGGGCGTCACGGGGGAGAGACCCAGTACTTC
V: TRBV18; D: TRBD1; length: 14; J: TRBJ1-1; size: NA; CDR3: CASSSQGDNTEAFF; DNA: TGTGCCAGCTCATCGCAGGGGGACAACACTGAAGCTTTCTTT
V: TRBV4-3; D: TRBD1; length: 16; J: TRBJ2-6; size: NA; CDR3: CASSRDRPSGANVLTF; DNA: TGCGCCAGCAGCCGGGACAGACCCTCTGGGGCCAACGTCCTGACTTTC
V: TRBV7-9; D: TRBD1; length: 15; J: TRBJ1-4; size: NA; CDR3: CASNPSRTGNEKLFF; DNA: TGTGCCAGCAACCCTTCAAGGACAGGGAACGAAAAACTGTTTTTT
V: TRBV18; D: TRBD1; length: 13; J: TRBJ2-7; size: NA; CDR3: CASSPDRSHEQYF; DNA: TGTGCCAGCTCACCGGACAGGTCGCACGAGCAGTACTTC
V: TRBV28; D: NA; length: 15; J: TRBJ1-1; size: NA; CDR3: CASSLGSGMNTEAFF; DNA: TGTGCCAGCAGTTTAGGGTCAGGGATGAACACTGAAGCTTTCTTT
V: TRBV28; D: TRBD2; length: 16; J: TRBJ2-3; size: NA; CDR3: CASRGTSGRALDTQYF; DNA: TGTGCCAGCCGCGGGACTAGCGGGAGGGCTTTAGATACGCAGTATTTT
V: TRBV7-3; D: TRBD1; length: 15; J: TRBJ2-1; size: NA; CDR3: CASSRPGQGNNEQFF; DNA: TGTGCCAGCAGCCGTCCGGGACAGGGGAACAATGAGCAGTTCTTC
V: TRBV7-2; D: TRBD1; length: 16; J: TRBJ1-4; size: NA; CDR3: CASSSGNRGTNEKLFF; DNA: TGTGCCAGCAGCTCGGGCAACAGGGGGACTAATGAAAAACTGTTTTTT
V: TRBV5-1; D: TRBD1; length: 16; J: TRBJ2-5; size: NA; CDR3: CASSWDTGGLGETQYF; DNA: TGCGCCAGCAGCTGGGATACAGGGGGGTTGGGAGAGACCCAGTACTTC
V: TRBV19; D: NA; length: 12; J: TRBJ2-5; size: NA; CDR3: CASSIARETQYF; DNA: TGTGCCAGTAGTATAGCCCGGGAGACCCAGTACTTC
V: TRBV5-1; D: NA; length: 13; J: TRBJ1-2; size: NA; CDR3: CASTDQDQYGYTF; DNA: TGCGCCAGCACAGACCAGGATCAATATGGCTACACCTTC
V: TRBV5-1; D: NA; length: 12; J: TRBJ2-3; size: NA; CDR3: CASSPGEDTQYF; DNA: TGCGCCAGCAGCCCTGGGGAGGATACGCAGTATTTT
V: TRBV2; D: TRBD1; length: 14; J: TRBJ1-2; size: NA; CDR3: CASSGTGKGYGYTF; DNA: TGTGCCAGCAGTGGGACAGGGAAGGGCTATGGCTACACCTTC
V: TRBV27; D: TRBD2; length: 14; J: TRBJ2-7; size: NA; CDR3: CASRPGLASHEQYF; DNA: TGTGCCAGCAGACCGGGACTAGCGAGTCACGAGCAGTACTTC
V: TRBV27; D: TRBD2; length: 14; J: TRBJ2-2; size: NA; CDR3: CASSSPGGGRELFF; DNA: TGTGCCAGCAGTTCCCCGGGGGGGGGACGGGAGCTGTTTTTT
V: TRBV6-5; D: NA; length: 13; J: TRBJ2-2; size: NA; CDR3: CATWGANTGELFF; DNA: TGTGCCACGTGGGGCGCGAACACCGGGGAGCTGTTTTTT
V: TRBV7-2; D: TRBD2; length: 18; J: TRBJ2-7; size: NA; CDR3: CASSLGGLAGGPFGEQYF; DNA: TGTGCCAGCAGCTTAGGCGGACTAGCGGGGGGGCCTTTTGGTGAGCAGTACTTC
V: TRBV9; D: TRBD1; length: 17; J: TRBJ2-2; size: NA; CDR3: CASSPPLGTGNTGELFF; DNA: TGTGCCAGCAGCCCCCCCCTTGGGACAGGTAACACCGGGGAGCTGTTTTTT
V: TRBV10-3; D: NA; length: 12; J: TRBJ1-2; size: NA; CDR3: CAIGADFYGYTF; DNA: TGTGCCATCGGGGCAGACTTCTATGGCTACACCTTC